This T cell receptor beta chain stems from a study of blood T cell repertoires in COVID-19. Germline V gene lookup returns CDR1 SGHRS and CDR2 YFSETQ. Losses at the gene ends were 4 bases for V and 2 bases for J; bases not matched to a gene: 6. The CDR3 contains 15 residues. Repertoires were generated with immunoSEQ multiplex PCR, while TCRdb's copy carries only in-frame clones and drops some. The data hold about 160,000 clones, with approximately 80% observed a single time. The sample taken for sequencing was peripheral blood. V usage is TRBV5-1 and J usage is TRBJ2-5; the match to TRBD1 covers 9 bases. The receptor was isolated from a man aged 60 to 75 with acute or convalescent COVID-19. The CDR3 nucleotides are TGCGCCAGCAGCCAGGACAGGGGAGTACAAGAGACCCAGTACTTC. Protein: CASSQDRGVQETQYF. Full variable domain (missing parts from reference TRBV5-1 and TRBJ2-5): KAGVTQTPRYLIKTRGQQVTLSCSPISGHRSVSWYQQTPGQGLQFLFEYFSETQRNKGNFPGRFSGRQFSNSRSEMNVSTLELGDSALYLCASSQDRGVQETQYFGPGTRLLVL.